This T cell receptor beta chain originates from a study of shared clonotypes between healthy human individuals. General study points: Sharing across a few donors was seen in 4% to 6.5% of naive CD4 clonotypes.

The donor cohort consisted entirely of Caucasian adults residing in Nashville, Tennessee. The table came from immunoSEQ multiplex PCR; TCRdb's copy has only in-frame clones and leaves some out. The table includes roughly 1.5 million clones, 98% detected once. There are 13 residues in the CDR3. The germline V gene encodes CDR1 SGHRS and CDR2 YFSETQ. The ends were cut back, 4 bases at V and 5 bases at J, with 9 bases in the middle. This clone was seen just once. Its antigen is unknown. The sequencing sample was made of naive CD4+ T cells sorted from blood. Sample subset: CD45RA+ positively selected. This TCR derives from a man aged 25-40 years in good health. The gene calls are TRBV5-1 and TRBJ2-2; D is uncertain. The CDR3, as DNA: TGCGCCAGCAGCGGAGTGGGAACCGGGGAGCTGTTTTTT. This gives the protein CASSGVGTGELFF.